The subject of this entry is one TCR beta chain. The antigen is undetermined. This clone may be a read error of a much larger clone one base away. Germline V gene sequence: CDR1 LNHNV, CDR2 YYDKDF (reference sequence). The CDR3 consists of 14 residues. This sample is part of a study of T-cell reconstitution after alpha-beta-depleted transplantation in children. Preparation of the TCRbeta library used unique molecular identifiers. TCRdb processed the PCR reads anew with MiXCR; each CDR3 protein has one entry. The sample records about 160,000 distinct CDR3 sequences, around 10% being singletons. Broader study findings: Among T cells one year after transplant, newly produced cells accounted for most counts and diversity. Where alpha-beta T cells came from about two months after transplant was reportedly several hundred expanded graft clones. Some patients showed high day-60 TCRbeta diversity, which derived from surviving recipient T cells and thymic progenitors.

This material consisted of PBMCs, taken before TCRalphabeta/CD19-depleted stem cell transplant. The chain has TRBV15 and TRBJ1-2; 9 nucleotides agree with TRBD1. This TCR derives from a boy younger than 10 with acute myeloid leukemia, due to receive a stem cell transplant. The CDR3 here is CATSSDRGGYGFTF. The CDR3 DNA reads TGTGCCACCAGCAGCGACAGGGGGGGGTATGGCTTCACCTTC.